Shown below are 20 T cell receptor beta chains from a single sample sequenced in a study of blood T cell repertoires in COVID-19. Only in-frame clones appear in the TCRdb table, and some are missing; sequencing was by immunoSEQ multiplex PCR. The data contain roughly 340,000 clones, 85% to 90% of them singletons. What was sequenced was PBMCs or T cells enriched from blood (not recorded which). Receptors originate from a young man who had recovered from COVID-19.

CDR3 sequence: CASSWPASGSYEQYF. The CDR3 bases are TGTGCCAGCAGCTGGCCCGCTAGCGGGAGCTACGAGCAGTACTTC. The gene calls are TRBV5-4 and TRBJ2-7; 10 nucleotides agree with TRBD2. CDR3 size: 15 residues. The trim removed 3 bases at V and 3 bases at J, leaving 6 bases unmatched. Germline CDR1 and CDR2: SGHNT and YYREEE (reference sequence). Supplemented by reference TRBV5-4 and TRBJ2-7, the full variable domain reads ETGVTQSPTHLIKTRGQQVTLRCSSQSGHNTVSWYQQALGQGPQFIFQYYREEENGRGNFPPRFSGLQFPNYSSELNVNALELDDSALYLCASSWPASGSYEQYFGPGTRLTVT.

The chain uses TRBV20-1 and TRBJ2-3; the match to TRBD2 covers 12 bases. This CDR3 spans 15 amino acids. Per germline, CDR1 DFQATT and CDR2 SNEGSKA (reference sequence). V trimming: 3 bases; J trimming: 5 bases; junction bases outside the gene matches: 6. The CDR3 protein is CSASGLAGRGDTQYF. In DNA form, the CDR3 reads TGCAGTGCTAGTGGACTAGCGGGAAGAGGAGATACGCAGTATTTT.

The chain combines TRBV2 with TRBJ1-6, with D uncertain. There are 14 residues in the CDR3. Germline assignment: CDR1 SNHLY and CDR2 FYNNEI. V dropped 6 bases and J dropped 10 bases, with 16 bases sitting between them. CDR3 residues: CASREGFSGSPLHF. Written as DNA, the CDR3 is TGTGCCAGCAGAGAGGGCTTTTCGGGGTCACCCCTCCACTTT.

The chain combines TRBV6-5 with TRBJ1-2, with D hard to call. Trimming took 6 bases from V and 4 from J, leaving 15 bases between them. Germline V gene data show CDR1 as MNHEY and CDR2 as SVGAGI. The CDR3 loop spans 14 amino acids. For the CDR3, the DNA is TGTGCCAGCAGACATCTAGGGAGAGTCTATGGCTACACCTTC. Translated: CASRHLGRVYGYTF.

This chain connects TRBV18 to TRBJ2-7; 12 bases match TRBD1. The V segment lost 5 bases and the J segment 7 bases; nucleotides outside the gene matches: 15. CDR3 size: 17 residues. Per the germline V gene, CDR1 is KGHSH and CDR2 is LQKENI. The DNA of the CDR3 is TGTGCCAGCTCAAACCTATATGAGGGACAGGGGGCGCGGGAGCAGTACTTC. Translating gives CASSNLYEGQGAREQYF.

The rearrangement links TRBV6-5 to TRBJ1-2; no firm D call. V lost 11 bases to trimming and J lost 5 bases, with 24 bases between them. CDR1 and CDR2 from the germline V gene are MNHEY and SVGAGI. The CDR3 sequence is 15 residues long. CDR3 DNA: TGTGCCGCAAGGATGGAATCTTCTAGCAGATATGGCTACACCTTC. Translating gives CAARMESSSRYGYTF.

V and J are TRBV5-5 and TRBJ2-7; TRBD1 matches at 8 bases. From germline, CDR1 is SGHKS and CDR2 YYEKEE (reference sequence). The CDR3 is made up of 12 amino acids. J was trimmed by 2 bases and V by 7 bases; bases with no gene match: 2. This chain's CDR3 is CASEQGAYEQYF. CDR3 bases: TGTGCCAGCGAACAGGGGGCCTACGAGCAGTACTTC.

The chain employs TRBV7-2 and TRBJ2-1; 8 bases fit TRBD1. The CDR3 is made up of 16 amino acids. Trimming cost V 5 bases and J 4 bases; bases outside gene matches: 10. Germline CDR1 reads SGHTA; CDR2 reads FQGNSA. For the CDR3, the DNA is TGTGCCAGCAGCCCTTCGGGACAGGTGATATACAATGAGCAGTTCTTC. Its translation: CASSPSGQVIYNEQFF.

The V gene is TRBV27, the J gene TRBJ2-7, with D possibly TRBD2 on 5 matching bases. With 3 bases removed from V and 2 bases from J, the gap between germline ends came to 17 bases. CDR1 MNHEY and CDR2 SMNVEV come from the germline V gene (reference sequence). The CDR3 contains 16 residues. CDR3 in amino acids: CASSFRIGVLPYEQYF. CDR3 in DNA: TGTGCCAGCAGTTTCCGCATCGGGGTGCTTCCCTACGAGCAGTACTTC.

The chain employs TRBV25-1 and TRBJ1-4, with a possible D match to TRBD1 (5 bases). CDR3 length equals 16 residues. V was trimmed by 3 bases and J by 8 bases, leaving 19 bases between them. The germline V gene has CDR1 MGHDK and CDR2 SYGVNS. CDR3 amino acids: CASSEALREVGEKLFF. CDR3 sequence (DNA): TGTGCCAGCAGTGAGGCCCTCAGGGAGGTAGGGGAAAAACTGTTTTTT.

In its sample, this clone was seen a few times. J is TRBJ1-5 and V is TRBV6-2 or TRBV6-3; 9 nucleotides agree with TRBD1. V shed 4 bases and J 3 bases; nucleotides not matched to a gene: 4. CDR3 size: 15 residues. Germline CDR1 reads MNHEY; CDR2 reads SVGEGT. The CDR3 DNA is TGTGCCAGCAGTTCGACAGGGGGTTTCAATCAGCCCCAGCATTTT. Protein sequence: CASSSTGGFNQPQHF.

The V call is TRBV3-1 (or the pseudogene TRBV3-2), the J call TRBJ1-2; D not certain. Between the trimmed V and J ends, which lost 4 bases and 7 bases, there was a span of 13 bases. Per germline, CDR1 LGHDT and CDR2 YNNKEL (reference sequence). The CDR3 contains 13 residues. CDR3 sequence: CASSLLGISGYTF. The CDR3 DNA is TGTGCCAGCAGCCTCCTCGGGATAAGTGGCTACACCTTC.

The chain joins TRBV29-1 to TRBJ2-7, with 12 nucleotides matching TRBD2. From germline, CDR1 is SQVTM and CDR2 ANQGSEA. V dropped 6 bases and J dropped 7; count of bases not matched to a gene: 1. The CDR3 consists of 11 residues. CDR3 nucleotides: TGCAGCGTGGGGACTAGCGGGGAGCAGTACTTC. Protein product: CSVGTSGEQYF.

The V gene is TRBV10-3, the J gene TRBJ2-2, with D perhaps matching TRBD2 (6 bases). Germline CDR1 is ENHRY and CDR2 is SYGVKD. V was pared by 8 bases and J by 3 bases, with 10 bases between. The CDR3 extends over 13 amino acids. Here the CDR3 DNA reads TGTGCCATCGGGGAGGCGGACACCGGGGAGCTGTTTTTT. Its translation: CAIGEADTGELFF.

The chain joins TRBV24-1 to TRBJ1-6; the match to TRBD1 covers 10 bases. V was pared by 3 bases and J by 10 bases, with 8 bases of the junction left unmatched. The CDR3 contains 16 residues. Germline CDR1 reads KGHDR; CDR2 reads SFDVKD. As DNA, the CDR3 is TGTGCCACCAGTGATCGGACAGGGGGTAAAGGGTCACCCCTCCACTTT. Its translation: CATSDRTGGKGSPLHF.

This clone was seen only a few times. The chain links TRBV13 to TRBJ1-3, with D uncertain. The CDR3 length is 14 residues. Germline-derived CDR1 and CDR2 are PRHDT and FYEKMQ (reference sequence). V dropped 0 bases and J dropped 3 bases, with 6 bases sitting between them. The CDR3 sequence: CASSLGQFGNTIYF. The CDR3 nucleotides are TGTGCCAGCAGCTTAGGACAGTTTGGAAACACCATATATTTT.

V gene TRBV27 combines with J gene TRBJ1-2; TRBD1 matches at 10 bases. CDR3 length: 15 amino acids. CDR1 and CDR2 (germline): MNHEY, SMNVEV (reference sequence). J was trimmed by 4 bases and V by 5 bases; bases with no gene match: 7. The CDR3 DNA is TGTGCCAGCAGTACCGGACAGGGGGTATTCTATGGCTACACCTTC. Encoded protein: CASSTGQGVFYGYTF.

The chain has TRBV30 and TRBJ1-4; weak D call: TRBD1 (5 bases). The CDR3 has 15 residues. CDR1 and CDR2 (germline): GTSNPN, SVGIG (reference sequence). Trimming removed 2 bases from V and 4 bases from J, with 14 bases in between. The CDR3 loop is CAWSLFRGINEKLFF. CDR3 nucleotide sequence: TGTGCCTGGAGTTTGTTTAGGGGTATTAATGAAAAACTGTTTTTT.

The chain is built from TRBV5-1 and TRBJ2-7; 7 nucleotides align to TRBD1. The CDR3 spans 14 residues. From germline, CDR1 is SGHRS and CDR2 YFSETQ. V was clipped by 0 bases and J by 4 bases; unmatched bases: 4. CDR3 in amino acids: CASSLDRQGYEQYF. CDR3 in DNA: TGCGCCAGCAGCTTGGACAGACAGGGTTACGAGCAGTACTTC.

This chain joins TRBV9 and TRBJ2-7, with unresolved D. Germline CDR1 SGDLS, CDR2 YYNGEE. The CDR3 loop spans 14 amino acids. Trimming pared 0 bases from V and 4 bases from J, leaving 11 bases between. Here the CDR3 reads CASSVETSNYEQYF. Written as DNA, the CDR3 is TGTGCCAGCAGCGTAGAGACAAGCAATTACGAGCAGTACTTC.